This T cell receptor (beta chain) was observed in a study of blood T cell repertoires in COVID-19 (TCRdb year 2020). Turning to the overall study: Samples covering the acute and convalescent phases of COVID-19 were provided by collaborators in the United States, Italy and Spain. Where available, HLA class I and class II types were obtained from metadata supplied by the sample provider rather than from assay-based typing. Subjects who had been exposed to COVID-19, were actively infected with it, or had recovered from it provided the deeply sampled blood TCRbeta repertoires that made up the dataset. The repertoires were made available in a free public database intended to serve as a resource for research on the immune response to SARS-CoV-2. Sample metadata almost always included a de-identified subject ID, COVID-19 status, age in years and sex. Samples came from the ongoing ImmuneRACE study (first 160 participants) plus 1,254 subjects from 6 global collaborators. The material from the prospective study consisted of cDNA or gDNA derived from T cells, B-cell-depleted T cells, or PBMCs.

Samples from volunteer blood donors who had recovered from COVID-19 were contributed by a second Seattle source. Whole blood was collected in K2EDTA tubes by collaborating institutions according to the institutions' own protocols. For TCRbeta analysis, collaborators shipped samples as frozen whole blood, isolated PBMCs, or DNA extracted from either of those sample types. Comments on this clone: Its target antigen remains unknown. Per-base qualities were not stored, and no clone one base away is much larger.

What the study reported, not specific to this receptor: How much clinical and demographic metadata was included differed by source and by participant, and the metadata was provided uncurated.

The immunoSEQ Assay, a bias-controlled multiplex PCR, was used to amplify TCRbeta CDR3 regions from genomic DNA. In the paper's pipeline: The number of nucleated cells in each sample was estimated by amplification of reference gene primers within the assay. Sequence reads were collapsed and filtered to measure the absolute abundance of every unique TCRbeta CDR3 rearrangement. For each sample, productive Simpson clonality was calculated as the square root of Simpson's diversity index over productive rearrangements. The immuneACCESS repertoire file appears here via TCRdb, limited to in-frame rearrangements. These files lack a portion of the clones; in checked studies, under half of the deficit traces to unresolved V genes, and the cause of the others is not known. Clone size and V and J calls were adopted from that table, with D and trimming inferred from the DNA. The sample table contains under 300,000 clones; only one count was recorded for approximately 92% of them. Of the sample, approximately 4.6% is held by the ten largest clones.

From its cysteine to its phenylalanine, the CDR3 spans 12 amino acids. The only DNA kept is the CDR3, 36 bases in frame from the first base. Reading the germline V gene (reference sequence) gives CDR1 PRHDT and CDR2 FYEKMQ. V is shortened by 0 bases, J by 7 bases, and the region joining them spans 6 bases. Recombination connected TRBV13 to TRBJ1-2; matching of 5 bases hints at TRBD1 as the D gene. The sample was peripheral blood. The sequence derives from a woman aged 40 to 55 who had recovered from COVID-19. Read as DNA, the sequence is TGTGCCAGCAGCTTAGGGGGGCTTGGCTACACCTTC. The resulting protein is CASSLGGLGYTF.